This T cell receptor beta chain was sequenced for a study of T cells in Graves' hyperthyroidism and ophthalmopathy. In germline, CDR1 is KGHDR, CDR2 SFDVKD. Germline trimming cut 1 base from V and 3 bases from J; bases unmatched to any gene: 3. This CDR3 spans 16 amino acids. Researchers barred patients who had uncontrolled infection, other autoimmune disease, pregnancy or lactation. Diagnostic assessment was based on clinical symptoms, serum thyroxine and TRAb, thyroid ultrasound and orbital computed tomography. PBMCs were obtained from over 8.5 ml fresh peripheral blood. What was amplified from RNA transcripts were TCR beta CDR3 regions. The HTBI primer set was used in a first-round RT-PCR of the TCR CDR3. TCRdb processed the multiplex PCR reads anew with MiXCR; each CDR3 protein has one entry. The sample holds about half a million distinct CDR3 sequences, around 16% seen once.

This clonotype was obtained from a young woman with Graves' ophthalmopathy. The chain combines TRBV24-1 with TRBJ2-2; 8 bases align to TRBD1. The sequencing input was blood. The CDR3 DNA is TGTGCCACCAGTGATTTAGAACAGGGGGACACCGGGGAGCTGTTTTTT. Translated: CATSDLEQGDTGELFF.